This T cell receptor (beta chain) appears in the sequencing data of a study of T-cell reconstitution after alpha-beta-depleted transplantation in children. At least ten counts were recorded for this clonotype. TCRbeta library preparation incorporated unique molecular identifiers. Via MiXCR, TCRdb re-called the PCR reads, giving one row per CDR3 protein. The sample has roughly 220,000 distinct CDR3 sequences; 9% to 10% are singletons. The CDR3 has 13 amino acids. V shed 0 bases and J shed 3 bases, with 3 bases lying between them. Germline CDR1 KGHSY, CDR2 FQNENV. The clonotype originates from a human donor who donated a stem cell graft to a child with SCID. Source: PBMCs from the stem cell graft donor, taken from the stem cell graft. This rearrangement joins TRBV16 to TRBJ1-5; D unresolved. The CDR3 coding sequence is TGTGCCAGCAGCCAATCGCCCAATCAGCCCCAGCATTTT. Amino acid sequence: CASSQSPNQPQHF.